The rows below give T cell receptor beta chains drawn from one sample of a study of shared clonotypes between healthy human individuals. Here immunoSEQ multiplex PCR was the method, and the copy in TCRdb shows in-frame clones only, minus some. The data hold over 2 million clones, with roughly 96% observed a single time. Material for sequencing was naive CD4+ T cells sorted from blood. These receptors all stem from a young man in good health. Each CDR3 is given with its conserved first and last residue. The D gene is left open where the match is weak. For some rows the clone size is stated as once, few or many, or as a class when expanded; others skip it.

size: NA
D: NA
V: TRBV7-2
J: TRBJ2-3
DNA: TGTGCCAGCAGCTTTTTAACAGATACGCAGTATTTT
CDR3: CASSFLTDTQYF

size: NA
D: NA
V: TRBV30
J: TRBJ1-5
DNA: TGTGCCTGGGAGGGGGGGACCGGCAATCAGCCCCAGCATTTT
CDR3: CAWEGGTGNQPQHF

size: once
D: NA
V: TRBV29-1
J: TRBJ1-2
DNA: TGCAGCGTTCAACGGGGGAATTCTGGCTACACCTTC
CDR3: CSVQRGNSGYTF

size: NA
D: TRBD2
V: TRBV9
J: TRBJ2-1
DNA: TGTGCCAGCAGCGCGGCTAGCGGGGATTACAATGAGCAGTTCTTC
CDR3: CASSAASGDYNEQFF

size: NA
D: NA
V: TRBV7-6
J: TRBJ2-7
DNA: TGTGCCAGCAGCGCCTCCGGGACGGGCTACGAGCAGTACTTC
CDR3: CASSASGTGYEQYF

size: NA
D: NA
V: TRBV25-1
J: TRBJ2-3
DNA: TGTGCCAGCAGTGGAGCCACCGGGACGGGACCTTTCACAGATACGCAGTATTTT
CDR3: CASSGATGTGPFTDTQYF

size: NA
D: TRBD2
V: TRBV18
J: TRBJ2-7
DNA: TGTGCCAGCTCACCAGGGGCCAGCGGGAGTGGGGAGCAGTACTTC
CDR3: CASSPGASGSGEQYF

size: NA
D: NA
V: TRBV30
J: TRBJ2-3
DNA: TGTGCCTGGGGGACGGAAGATACGCAGTATTTT
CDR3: CAWGTEDTQYF

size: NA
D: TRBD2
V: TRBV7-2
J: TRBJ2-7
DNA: TGTGCCAGCAGCCCAGGACTAGTCGGTTACGAGCAGTACTTC
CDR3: CASSPGLVGYEQYF

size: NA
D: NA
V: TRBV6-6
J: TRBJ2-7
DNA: TGTGCCAGCACCTATGCGGGGGCCGAGCAGTACTTC
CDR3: CASTYAGAEQYF

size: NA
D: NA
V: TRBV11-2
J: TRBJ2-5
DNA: TGTGCCAGCAGCTTATGGTACCAAGAGACCCAGTACTTC
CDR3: CASSLWYQETQYF

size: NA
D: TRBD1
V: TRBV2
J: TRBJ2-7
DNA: TGTGCCAGCACTAGGGACAGTCAATTCTACGAGCAGTACTTC
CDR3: CASTRDSQFYEQYF

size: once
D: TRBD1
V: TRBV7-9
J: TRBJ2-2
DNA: TGTGCCAGCAGCCGACAGGGGGCGTCGAACACCGGGGAGCTGTTTTTT
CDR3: CASSRQGASNTGELFF

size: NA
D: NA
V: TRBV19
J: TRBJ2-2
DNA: TGTGCCAGTAGGCCTTTAACGAACACCGGGGAGCTGTTTTTT
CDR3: CASRPLTNTGELFF

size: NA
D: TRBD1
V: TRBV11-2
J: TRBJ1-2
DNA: TGTGCCAGCAGCGCAGACAGGGGGTTTGGCTACACCTTC
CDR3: CASSADRGFGYTF

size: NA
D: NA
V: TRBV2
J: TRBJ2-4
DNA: TGTGCCAGCAGGGGTTTGGCCGGGACATGGAACATTCAGTACTTC
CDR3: CASRGLAGTWNIQYF

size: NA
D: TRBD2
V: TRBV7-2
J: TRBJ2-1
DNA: TGTGCCAGCAGCTCCAGGACTAGCTTGAATGAGCAGTTCTTC
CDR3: CASSSRTSLNEQFF

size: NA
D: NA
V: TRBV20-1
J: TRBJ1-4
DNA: TGCAGTGTTAAGAGGGATGAAAAACTGTTTTTT
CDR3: CSVKRDEKLFF

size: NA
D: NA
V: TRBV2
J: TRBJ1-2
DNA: TGTGCCAGCAGTGAAGGCTATGGCTACACCTTC
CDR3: CASSEGYGYTF

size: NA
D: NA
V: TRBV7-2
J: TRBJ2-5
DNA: TGTGCCAGCAGCTTAGAGCCGCTGGCGGCGCAAGAGACCCAGTACTTC
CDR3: CASSLEPLAAQETQYF

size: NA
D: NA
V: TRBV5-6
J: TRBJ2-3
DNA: TGTGCCAGCAGCTTTATTTTCGAACAGCCCCGGGATACGCAGTATTTT
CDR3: CASSFIFEQPRDTQYF

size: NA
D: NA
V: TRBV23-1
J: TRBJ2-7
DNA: TGCGCCAGCAGTGTACTGAGACTACCACGCTTC
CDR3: CASSVLRLPRF

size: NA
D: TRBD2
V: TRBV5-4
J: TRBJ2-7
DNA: TGTGCCAGCAGCTTGGGACTAGCGGGATCCTACGAGCAGTACTTC
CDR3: CASSLGLAGSYEQYF

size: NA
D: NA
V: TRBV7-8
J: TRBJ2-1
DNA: TGTGCCAGCAGCTTAGCGGGACTCCCGGCAAGTGAGCAGTTCTTC
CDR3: CASSLAGLPASEQFF

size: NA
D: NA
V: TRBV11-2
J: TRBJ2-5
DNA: TGTGCCAGCAGCTTATCCCTCGGGGGAGAGACCCAGTACTTC
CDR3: CASSLSLGGETQYF

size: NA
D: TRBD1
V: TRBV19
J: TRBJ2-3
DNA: TGTGCCAGTAGTACCGGACAGGGAGCAACAGATACGCAGTATTTT
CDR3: CASSTGQGATDTQYF

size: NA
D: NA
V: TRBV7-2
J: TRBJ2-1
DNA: TGTGCCAGCAGCGCGGGACCAGTCATCGATGAGCAGTTCTTC
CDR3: CASSAGPVIDEQFF

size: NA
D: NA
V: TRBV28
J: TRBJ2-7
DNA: TGTGCCAGCAGCCTGACAGGAAGGAGCTCCTACGAGCAGTACTTC
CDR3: CASSLTGRSSYEQYF

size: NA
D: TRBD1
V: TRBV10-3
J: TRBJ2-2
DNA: TGTGCCATCAGTGAGAGGACAGGGAACACCGGGGAGCTGTTTTTT
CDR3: CAISERTGNTGELFF

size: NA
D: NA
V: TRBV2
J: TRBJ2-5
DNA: TGTGCCAGCAGTCTGAATAGGGTTGAGACCCAGTACTTC
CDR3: CASSLNRVETQYF

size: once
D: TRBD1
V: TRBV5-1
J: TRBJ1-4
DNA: TGCGCCAGCAGCCGGACAGGGACAGGGACAACTAATGAAAAACTGTTTTTT
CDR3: CASSRTGTGTTNEKLFF

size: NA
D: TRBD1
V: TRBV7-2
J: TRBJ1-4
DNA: TGTGCCAGCAGCGAGACAGGGAGGGCATCTAATGAAAAACTGTTTTTT
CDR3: CASSETGRASNEKLFF

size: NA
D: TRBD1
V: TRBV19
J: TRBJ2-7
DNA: TGTGCCAGTAGTAGGGCACGGACAGGGGGCGGCTACGAGCAGTACTTC
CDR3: CASSRARTGGGYEQYF

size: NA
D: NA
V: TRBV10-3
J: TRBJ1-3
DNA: TGTGCCATCAGGGGACATTCCGGAAACACCATATATTTT
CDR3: CAIRGHSGNTIYF

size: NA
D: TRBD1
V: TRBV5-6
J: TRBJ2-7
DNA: TGTGCCAGCAGCTTGGGAGGGCAGGGGGCGAGCGAGCAGTACTTC
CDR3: CASSLGGQGASEQYF